These T cell receptor beta chains were read from a single sample in a study of T cells in pancreatic ductal adenocarcinoma. Repertoires were generated with immunoSEQ multiplex PCR, while TCRdb's copy carries only in-frame clones and drops some. Among around 31,000 clones, around 94% were seen once, and the ten largest hold less than 2.5%. The sequenced material came from PBMCs. All receptors come from a human donor with pancreatic ductal adenocarcinoma. CDR3s include the opening cysteine and the closing phenylalanine or tryptophan. D genes are given only for firm matches. Only some rows state a clone size, as once, few, many or a class for expanded clones.

TRBV7-2	.	.	TRBJ2-7	CASSLEGNSYEQYF	TGTGCCAGCAGCTTAGAAGGGAACTCCTACGAGCAGTACTTC
TRBV5-1	.	.	TRBJ2-1	CASSVGQYNEQFF	TGCGCCAGCAGCGTAGGACAGTACAATGAGCAGTTCTTC
TRBV11-2	.	.	TRBJ1-1	CASSFRVSTEAFF	TGTGCCAGCAGCTTCCGGGTGTCCACTGAAGCTTTCTTT
TRBV23-1	.	.	TRBJ2-3	CASSQSQVGDTQYF	TGCGCCAGCAGTCAATCACAGGTGGGGGATACGCAGTATTTT
TRBV29-1	TRBD1	.	TRBJ2-2	CSADRGHTGELFF	TGCAGCGCTGACAGGGGGCACACCGGGGAGCTGTTTTTT
TRBV29-1	TRBD2	.	TRBJ2-7	CSVGSGSGEQYF	TGCAGCGTTGGGAGCGGGAGTGGCGAGCAGTACTTC
TRBV11-2	.	.	TRBJ1-2	CASSPGRASLNYGYTF	TGTGCCAGCAGCCCAGGCCGGGCCTCCTTAAACTATGGCTACACCTTC
TRBV9	.	few	TRBJ2-1	CASSSLADEQFF	TGTGCCAGCAGCTCACTAGCAGATGAGCAGTTCTTC
TRBV6-1	TRBD1	.	TRBJ1-4	CASIQQGSIEKLFF	TGTGCCAGCATCCAACAGGGGTCGATCGAAAAACTGTTTTTT
TRBV29-1	TRBD1	.	TRBJ2-7	CSVRQGNDEQYF	TGCAGCGTCCGACAGGGAAATGACGAGCAGTACTTC
TRBV7-2	.	.	TRBJ1-2	CASRRTDLLGGYTF	TGTGCCAGCAGGCGGACGGACCTACTGGGGGGCTACACCTTC
TRBV29-1	TRBD1	.	TRBJ2-7	CSVRTGGSYEQYF	TGCAGCGTTCGGACAGGGGGCTCCTACGAGCAGTACTTC
TRBV6-5	.	.	TRBJ1-2	CASSYSLLGHRTF	TGTGCCAGCAGTTACTCGTTACTGGGACATAGGACCTTC
TRBV11-2	.	.	TRBJ2-7	CASSTLRDKSRNEQYF	TGTGCCAGCAGCACTCTACGGGACAAGTCGAGGAACGAGCAGTACTTC
TRBV6-6	.	.	TRBJ1-2	CASSYSLLGHRTF	TGTGCCAGCAGTTACTCGTTACTGGGACATAGGACCTTC
TRBV5-6	.	.	TRBJ2-5	CASSDGGLSGETQYF	TGTGCCAGCAGCGACGGAGGGCTGTCGGGGGAGACCCAGTACTTC
TRBV29-1	.	.	TRBJ2-7	CSVSQGYEQYF	TGCAGCGTTAGTCAAGGTTACGAGCAGTACTTC
TRBV20-1	.	.	TRBJ2-1	CSALDNEQFF	TGCAGTGCCCTTGACAATGAGCAGTTCTTC
TRBV4-2	.	.	TRBJ2-2	CASSQAQANTGELFF	TGTGCCAGCAGCCAAGCACAAGCCAACACCGGGGAGCTGTTTTTT
TRBV14	TRBD2	.	TRBJ2-1	CASSQGFSGSIRNEQFF	TGTGCCAGCAGCCAAGGTTTTAGCGGGAGTATTAGAAATGAGCAGTTCTTC
TRBV15	.	.	TRBJ2-7	CATSRDLIGQYF	TGTGCCACCAGCAGAGACCTGATCGGGCAGTACTTC
TRBV18	TRBD1	.	TRBJ1-1	CASSPLGQLNTEAFF	TGTGCCAGCTCACCATTGGGACAGCTGAACACTGAAGCTTTCTTT
TRBV15	.	.	TRBJ1-5	CATSRVWGSNQPQHF	TGTGCCACCAGCAGAGTATGGGGGAGCAATCAGCCCCAGCATTTT
TRBV5-1	.	.	TRBJ1-4	CASSVNWDPDEKLFF	TGCGCCAGCAGCGTCAACTGGGACCCTGATGAAAAACTGTTTTTT
TRBV4-2	.	.	TRBJ2-7	CASSQDSSGVGRYEQYF	TGTGCCAGCAGCCAAGATAGCTCAGGGGTTGGGCGCTACGAGCAGTACTTC
TRBV5-1	.	.	TRBJ2-5	CASSLGRGLSQETQYF	TGCGCCAGCAGCTTGGGTAGAGGCTTGAGCCAAGAGACCCAGTACTTC
TRBV7-2	.	.	TRBJ1-3	CASSLEGARLNTIYF	TGTGCCAGCAGCTTAGAAGGGGCCCGCCTAAACACCATATATTTT
TRBV25-1	TRBD2	.	TRBJ2-3	CASSESLTTSGRSDTQYF	TGTGCCAGCAGTGAATCCCTAACGACTAGCGGGAGGTCTGATACGCAGTATTTT
TRBV18	.	.	TRBJ2-7	CASSPNIRASSYEQYF	TGTGCCAGCTCACCAAATATCAGGGCCTCTTCCTACGAGCAGTACTTC
TRBV30	TRBD1	.	TRBJ1-3	CAWSIGQGGNTIYF	TGTGCCTGGAGTATCGGACAGGGGGGAAACACCATATATTTT
TRBV6-6	.	.	TRBJ1-6	CAGRGASNSPLHF	TGTGCCGGCCGGGGGGCGTCTAATTCACCCCTCCACTTT
TRBV19	.	.	TRBJ1-2	CASSVTGDLSYTF	TGTGCCAGTAGTGTAACAGGAGACTTAAGCTACACCTTC
TRBV28	.	.	TRBJ1-5	CASTISGSYSNQPQHF	TGTGCCAGCACCATATCGGGGTCCTATAGCAATCAGCCCCAGCATTTT
TRBV4-2	.	.	TRBJ2-2	CASSLWTQRAGELFF	TGTGCCAGCAGCCTCTGGACGCAAAGGGCCGGGGAGCTGTTTTTT
TRBV9	TRBD2	.	TRBJ2-7	CASSPRTSGSTYEQYF	TGTGCCAGCAGCCCCCGGACTAGCGGGAGTACCTACGAGCAGTACTTC
TRBV28	.	.	TRBJ1-1	CASSANMGLGTFF	TGTGCCAGCAGCGCGAACATGGGGTTGGGAACTTTCTTT
TRBV6-4	.	.	TRBJ1-2	CASSDRGGESYGYTF	TGTGCCAGCAGTGACCGGGGAGGGGAAAGCTATGGCTACACCTTC
TRBV4-1	TRBD1	.	TRBJ2-5	CASSPTRTGRKETQYF	TGCGCCAGCAGCCCTACCCGGACAGGGAGGAAAGAGACCCAGTACTTC
TRBV4-2	.	.	TRBJ1-3	CASSQELADTIYF	TGTGCCAGCAGCCAAGAATTGGCGGACACCATATATTTT
TRBV28	.	once	TRBJ2-7	CASSITSYEQYF	TGTGCCAGCAGTATAACCAGCTACGAGCAGTACTTC
TRBV18	TRBD1	.	TRBJ2-7	CASSPDRLTYEQYF	TGTGCCAGCTCACCGGACAGGTTGACCTACGAGCAGTACTTC
TRBV6-1	TRBD1	.	TRBJ2-5	CASSEAWRQGLKRTQYF	TGTGCCAGCAGTGAAGCTTGGCGACAGGGATTGAAGAGAACCCAGTACTTC
TRBV5-1	TRBD1	once	TRBJ2-1	CASSVQGDRVRNEQFF	TGCGCCAGCAGCGTACAGGGGGACAGGGTCCGTAATGAGCAGTTCTTC
TRBV13	.	.	TRBJ2-3	CASSPPLGGTDTQYF	TGTGCCAGCAGCCCGCCACTAGGCGGCACAGATACGCAGTATTTT
TRBV7-8	.	.	TRBJ2-5	CASPKGPQETQYF	TGTGCCAGCCCGAAGGGACCGCAAGAGACCCAGTACTTC
TRBV19	.	.	TRBJ2-1	CASSIGLGPGTNEQFF	TGTGCCAGTAGTATCGGATTAGGGCCTGGGACCAATGAGCAGTTCTTC
TRBV19	TRBD1	.	TRBJ2-3	CASSSPKGQGTDTQYF	TGTGCCAGTAGTAGCCCTAAGGGACAGGGTACAGATACGCAGTATTTT
TRBV27	.	.	TRBJ1-3	CASKFAGGNTIYF	TGTGCCAGCAAGTTCGCGGGAGGAAACACCATATATTTT
TRBV1	.	once	TRBJ2-7	CTSTPNRFYEQYF	TGCACCAGCACCCCGAACAGGTTCTACGAGCAGTACTTC
TRBV19	.	.	TRBJ2-7	CATEGYRYEQYF	TGTGCCACTGAAGGGTACCGGTACGAGCAGTACTTC
TRBV6-5	.	once	TRBJ2-3	CASSLPGQRTDTQYF	TGTGCCAGCAGTCTCCCCGGACAGCGCACAGATACGCAGTATTTT
TRBV6-1	.	.	TRBJ2-3	CASSGLLDTDTQYF	TGTGCCAGCAGTGGACTGTTAGACACAGATACGCAGTATTTT